This T cell receptor (beta chain) was found in a study of monozygotic twins with inflammatory bowel disease. TCRdb reprocessed the 5' RACE reads and keeps a single row for each CDR3 protein, giving no DNA. Its table records approximately 400,000 distinct CDR3 sequences. The CDR3 totals 15 residues. Per germline, CDR1 SNHLY and CDR2 FYNNEI. This clonotype originated in a human donor with ulcerative colitis or Crohn's disease, or a healthy co-twin of an affected twin (not recorded which). This chain connects TRBV2 to TRBJ2-1; the TRBD2 assignment by TCRdb is unverifiable without DNA. The sequenced sample consisted of blood. The CDR3 loop reads CASSVGAGGLGEQFF.